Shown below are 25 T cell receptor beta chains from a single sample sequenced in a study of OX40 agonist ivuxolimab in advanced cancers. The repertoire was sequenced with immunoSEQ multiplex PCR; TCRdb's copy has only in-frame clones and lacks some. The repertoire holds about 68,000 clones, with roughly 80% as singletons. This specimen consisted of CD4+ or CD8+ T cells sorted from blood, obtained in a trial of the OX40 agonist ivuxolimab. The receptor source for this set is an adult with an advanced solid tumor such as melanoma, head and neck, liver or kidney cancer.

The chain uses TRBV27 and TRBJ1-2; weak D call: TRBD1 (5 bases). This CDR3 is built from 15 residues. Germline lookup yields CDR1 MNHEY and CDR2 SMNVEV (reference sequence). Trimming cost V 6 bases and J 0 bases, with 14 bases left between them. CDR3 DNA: TGTGCCAGCAGCCCCTGGGACCGACCTAACTATGGCTACACCTTC. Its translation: CASSPWDRPNYGYTF.

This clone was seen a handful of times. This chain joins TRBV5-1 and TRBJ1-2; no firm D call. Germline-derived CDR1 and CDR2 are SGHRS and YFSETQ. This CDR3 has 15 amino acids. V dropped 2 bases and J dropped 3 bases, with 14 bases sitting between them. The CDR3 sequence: CASSFWVSWDYGYTF. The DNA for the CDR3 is TGCGCCAGCAGCTTTTGGGTTAGTTGGGACTATGGCTACACCTTC.

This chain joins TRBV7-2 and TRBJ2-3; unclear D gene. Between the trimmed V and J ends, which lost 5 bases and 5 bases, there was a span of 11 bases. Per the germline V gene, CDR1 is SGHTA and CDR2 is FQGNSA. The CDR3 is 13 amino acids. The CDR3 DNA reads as TGTGCCAGCAGCCCCCCTTGGGTAGATACGCAGTATTTT. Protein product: CASSPPWVDTQYF.

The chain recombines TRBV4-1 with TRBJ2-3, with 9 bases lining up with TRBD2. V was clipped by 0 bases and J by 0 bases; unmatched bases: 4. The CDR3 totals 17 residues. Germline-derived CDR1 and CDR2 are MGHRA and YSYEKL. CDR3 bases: TGCGCCAGCAGCCAAGACGGGGCGGGGGGGAGCACAGATACGCAGTATTTT. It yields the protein CASSQDGAGGSTDTQYF.

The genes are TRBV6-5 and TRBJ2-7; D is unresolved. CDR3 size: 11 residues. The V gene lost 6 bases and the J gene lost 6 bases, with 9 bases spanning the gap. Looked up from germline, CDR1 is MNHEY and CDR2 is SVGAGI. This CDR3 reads CASRINSEQYF. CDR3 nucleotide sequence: TGTGCCAGCAGGATCAACAGCGAGCAGTACTTC.

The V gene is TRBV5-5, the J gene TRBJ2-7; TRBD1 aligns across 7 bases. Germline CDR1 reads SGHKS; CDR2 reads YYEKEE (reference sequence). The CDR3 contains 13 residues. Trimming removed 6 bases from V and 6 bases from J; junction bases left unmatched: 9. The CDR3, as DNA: TGTGCCAGCACCCAGGGGACAGCACCCGAGCAGTACTTC. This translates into CASTQGTAPEQYF.

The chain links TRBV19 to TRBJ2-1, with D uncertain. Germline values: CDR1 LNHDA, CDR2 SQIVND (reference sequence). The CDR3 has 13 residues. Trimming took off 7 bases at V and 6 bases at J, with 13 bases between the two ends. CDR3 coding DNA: TGTGCCAGTACTGAAAAAGCCGGCAATGAGCAGTTCTTC. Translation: CASTEKAGNEQFF.

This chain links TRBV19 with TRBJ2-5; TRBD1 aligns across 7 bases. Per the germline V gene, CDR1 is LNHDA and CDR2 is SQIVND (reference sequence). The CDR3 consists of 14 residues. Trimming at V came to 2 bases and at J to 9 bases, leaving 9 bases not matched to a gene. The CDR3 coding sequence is TGTGCCAGTAGTATAACAGGGGCGCGACAGGCCCAGTACTTC. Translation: CASSITGARQAQYF.

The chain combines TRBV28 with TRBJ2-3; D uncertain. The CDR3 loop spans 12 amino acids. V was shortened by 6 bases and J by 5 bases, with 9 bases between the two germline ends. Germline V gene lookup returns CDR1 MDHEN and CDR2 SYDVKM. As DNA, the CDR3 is TGTGCCAGCAGCCCAACTATAGATACGCAGTATTTT. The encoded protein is CASSPTIDTQYF.

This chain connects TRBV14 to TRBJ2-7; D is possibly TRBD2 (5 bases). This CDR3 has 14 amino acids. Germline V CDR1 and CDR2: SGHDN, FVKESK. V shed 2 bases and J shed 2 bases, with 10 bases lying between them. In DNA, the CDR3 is TGTGCCAGCAGCCAACTAGCCCCACCCTACGAGCAGTACTTC. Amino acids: CASSQLAPPYEQYF.

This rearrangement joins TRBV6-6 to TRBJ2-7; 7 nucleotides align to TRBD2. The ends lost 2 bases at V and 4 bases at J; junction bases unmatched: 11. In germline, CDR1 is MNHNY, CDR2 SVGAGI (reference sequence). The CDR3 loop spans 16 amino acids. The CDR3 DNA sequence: TGTGCCAGCAGTTACCCTGTGACTAGCTCTCCTTACGAGCAGTACTTC. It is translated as CASSYPVTSSPYEQYF.

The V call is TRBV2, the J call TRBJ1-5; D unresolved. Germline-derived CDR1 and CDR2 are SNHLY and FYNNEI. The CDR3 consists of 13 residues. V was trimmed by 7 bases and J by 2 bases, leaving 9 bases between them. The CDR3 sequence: CASNLGGNQPQHF. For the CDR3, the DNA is TGTGCCAGCAACTTGGGAGGCAATCAGCCCCAGCATTTT.

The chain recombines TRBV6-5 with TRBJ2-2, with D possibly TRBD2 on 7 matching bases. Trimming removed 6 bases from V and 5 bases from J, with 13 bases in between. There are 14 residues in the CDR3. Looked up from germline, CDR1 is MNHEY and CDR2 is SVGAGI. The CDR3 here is CASSRGGGTGELFF. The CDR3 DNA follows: TGTGCCAGCAGCAGGGGAGGGGGAACCGGGGAGCTGTTTTTT.

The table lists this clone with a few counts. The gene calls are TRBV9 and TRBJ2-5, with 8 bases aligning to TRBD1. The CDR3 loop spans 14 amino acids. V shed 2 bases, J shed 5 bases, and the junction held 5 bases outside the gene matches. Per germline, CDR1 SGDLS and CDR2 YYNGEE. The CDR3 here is CASSVTTGGETQYF. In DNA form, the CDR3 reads TGTGCCAGCAGCGTTACAACAGGGGGGGAGACCCAGTACTTC.

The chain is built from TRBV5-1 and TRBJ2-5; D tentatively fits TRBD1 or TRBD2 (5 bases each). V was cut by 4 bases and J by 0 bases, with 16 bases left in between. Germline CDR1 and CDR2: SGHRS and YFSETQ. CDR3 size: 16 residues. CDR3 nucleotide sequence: TGCGCCAGCAGCCTAGGGACCGTTATGTACCAAGAGACCCAGTACTTC. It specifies CASSLGTVMYQETQYF.

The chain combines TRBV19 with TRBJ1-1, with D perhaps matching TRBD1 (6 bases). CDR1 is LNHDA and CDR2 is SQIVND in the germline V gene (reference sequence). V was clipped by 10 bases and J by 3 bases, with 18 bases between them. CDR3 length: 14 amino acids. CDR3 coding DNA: TGTGCCACGGCCCCTACAGGGCGTTACACTGAAGCTTTCTTT. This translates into CATAPTGRYTEAFF.

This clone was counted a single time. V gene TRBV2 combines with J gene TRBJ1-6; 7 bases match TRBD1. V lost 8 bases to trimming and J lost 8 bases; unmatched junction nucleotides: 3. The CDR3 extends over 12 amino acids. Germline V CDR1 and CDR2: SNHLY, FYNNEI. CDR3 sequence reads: CASGTDYSPLHF. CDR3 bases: TGTGCCAGCGGGACAGATTATTCACCCCTCCACTTT.

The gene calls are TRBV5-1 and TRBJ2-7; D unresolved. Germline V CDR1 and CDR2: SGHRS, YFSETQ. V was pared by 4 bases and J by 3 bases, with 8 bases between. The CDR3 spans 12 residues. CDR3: CASSTGDYEQYF. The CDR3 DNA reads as TGCGCCAGCAGCACCGGCGACTACGAGCAGTACTTC.

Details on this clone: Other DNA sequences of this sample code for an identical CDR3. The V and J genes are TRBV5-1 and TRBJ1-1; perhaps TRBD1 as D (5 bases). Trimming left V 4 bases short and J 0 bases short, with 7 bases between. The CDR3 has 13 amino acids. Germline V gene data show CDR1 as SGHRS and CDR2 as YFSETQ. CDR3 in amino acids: CASSRTLNTEAFF. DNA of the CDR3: TGCGCCAGCAGCAGGACATTGAACACTGAAGCTTTCTTT.

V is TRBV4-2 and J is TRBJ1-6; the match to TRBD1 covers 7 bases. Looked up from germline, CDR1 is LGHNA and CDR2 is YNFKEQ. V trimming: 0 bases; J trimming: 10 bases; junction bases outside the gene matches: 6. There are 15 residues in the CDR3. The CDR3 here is CASSQDVQGVSPLHF. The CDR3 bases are TGTGCCAGCAGCCAAGATGTCCAGGGGGTATCACCCCTCCACTTT.

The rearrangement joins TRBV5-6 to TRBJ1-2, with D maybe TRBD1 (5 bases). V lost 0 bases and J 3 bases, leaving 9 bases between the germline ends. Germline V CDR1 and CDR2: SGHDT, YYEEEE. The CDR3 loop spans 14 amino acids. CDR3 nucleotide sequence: TGTGCCAGCAGCTTGGCTCAGGGATACTATGGCTACACCTTC. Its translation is CASSLAQGYYGYTF.

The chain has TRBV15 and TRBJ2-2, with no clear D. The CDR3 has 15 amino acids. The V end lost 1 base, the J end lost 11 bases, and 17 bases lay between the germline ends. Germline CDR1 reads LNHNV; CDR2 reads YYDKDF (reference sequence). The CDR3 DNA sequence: TGTGCCACCAGCAGAGCGTTGGGGTCTGTGGTAGAGCTGTTTTTT. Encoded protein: CATSRALGSVVELFF.

CDR3 protein: CASSDKAGSSYEQYF. The CDR3 region has the DNA TGTGCCAGCAGTGATAAGGCAGGTAGCTCCTACGAGCAGTACTTC. The chain joins TRBV6-4 to TRBJ2-7; D uncertain. CDR3 size: 15 residues. V shed 3 bases and J shed 0 bases, with 12 bases lying between them. Germline values: CDR1 MRHNA, CDR2 SNTAGT.

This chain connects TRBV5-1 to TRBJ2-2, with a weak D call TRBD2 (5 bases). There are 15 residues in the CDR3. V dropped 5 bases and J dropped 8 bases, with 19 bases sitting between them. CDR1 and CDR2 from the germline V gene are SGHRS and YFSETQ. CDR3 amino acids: CASSPTGGFGGELFF. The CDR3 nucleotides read TGCGCCAGCAGTCCAACGGGCGGGTTCGGAGGGGAGCTGTTTTTT. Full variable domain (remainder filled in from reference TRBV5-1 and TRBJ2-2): KAGVTQTPRYLIKTRGQQVTLSCSPISGHRSVSWYQQTPGQGLQFLFEYFSETQRNKGNFPGRFSGRQFSNSRSEMNVSTLELGDSALYLCASSPTGGFGGELFFGEGSRLTVL.

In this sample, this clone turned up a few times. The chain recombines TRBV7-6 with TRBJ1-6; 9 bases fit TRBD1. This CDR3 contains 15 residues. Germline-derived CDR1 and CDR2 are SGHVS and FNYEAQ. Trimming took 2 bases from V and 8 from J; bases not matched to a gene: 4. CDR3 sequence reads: CASSLRDRDDSPLHF. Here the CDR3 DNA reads TGTGCCAGCAGCTTACGGGACAGGGACGATTCACCCCTCCACTTT.